This TCR beta chain came from a study of blood T cell repertoires in COVID-19. Across the whole study: The samples span acute and convalescent COVID-19 from the United States, Italy and Spain. From T cells, B-cell-depleted T cells, or PBMCs came the material, which was cDNA or gDNA.

Generated by immunoSEQ multiplex PCR, the TCRdb table keeps only in-frame clones and is missing some. This sample carries roughly 34,000 clones, approximately 90% of them seen once, and the ten largest clones take roughly 24%. The source material was peripheral blood. This receptor was taken from an elderly woman with active or convalescent COVID-19.

CDR3 in DNA: TGTGCCAGCAGATATGACGGAGAGAACACTGAAGCTTTCTTT. This translates into CASRYDGENTEAFF. The chain uses TRBV6-6 and TRBJ1-1; no clear D. CDR1 and CDR2 from the germline V gene are MNHNY and SVGAGI (reference sequence). The CDR3 is 14 amino acids. The V end was cut by 6 bases, the J end by 1 base, with 12 bases between.